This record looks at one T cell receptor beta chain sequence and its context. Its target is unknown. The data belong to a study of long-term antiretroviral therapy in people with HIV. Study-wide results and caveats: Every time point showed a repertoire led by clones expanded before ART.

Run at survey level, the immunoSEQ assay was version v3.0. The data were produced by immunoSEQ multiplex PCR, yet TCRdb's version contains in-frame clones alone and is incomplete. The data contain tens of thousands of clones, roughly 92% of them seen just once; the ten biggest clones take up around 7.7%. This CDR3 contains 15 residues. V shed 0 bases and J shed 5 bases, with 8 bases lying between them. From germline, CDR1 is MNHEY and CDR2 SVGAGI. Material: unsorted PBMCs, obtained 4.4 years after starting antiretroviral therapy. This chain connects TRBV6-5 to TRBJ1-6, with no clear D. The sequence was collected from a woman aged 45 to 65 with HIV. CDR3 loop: CASSYSVGDNSPLHF. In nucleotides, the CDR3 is TGTGCCAGCAGTTACTCGGTAGGAGATAATTCACCCCTCCACTTT.